This passage covers 18 T cell receptor beta chains from one sample sequenced in a study of molecular identifiers for immune sequencing clone quantification. From the PCR reads, TCRdb called clonotypes with MiXCR, one entry per CDR3 protein. Of about 640,000 distinct CDR3 sequences in the sample, 15% to 20% were seen once. The sequenced sample was naive CD8+ T cells from blood, with Jurkat cell RNA spiked in. Subset in this sample: FACS-sorted CD8+CD4-CCR7+CD45RA+ naive T cells. These receptors all come from a human donor in good health. Some libraries in this study had Jurkat cell RNA spiked in.

This clonotype was observed a handful of times. The junction differs from germline at one of its ends, possibly a read error. The V call is TRBV9, the J call TRBJ2-2, with D tentatively TRBD2 (6 bases). Germline CDR1 is SGDLS and CDR2 is YYNGEE. This CDR3 comprises 19 residues. DNA for the CDR3: TGTGCCAGCAGCGCCCCGTTTGGGGGTGCGGGGCTTAACACCGAGGAGCTGTTTTTT. Translated, it gives CASSAPFGGAGLNTEELFF.

A remark on this clonotype: A much larger clone sits a single nucleotide away, making a read error possible. The chain carries TRBV5-4 and TRBJ1-1; D is unclear. Germline loops: CDR1 SGHNT, CDR2 YYREEE (reference sequence). CDR3 length: 16 amino acids. Trimming cost V 3 bases and J 0 bases, with 15 bases left between them. The CDR3 coding sequence is TGTGCCAGCAGCTCGGAAACGACAACTTTGAACACTGAAGCTTTCTTT. This sequence encodes CASSSETTTLNTEAFF.

This clonotype was counted ten times or more. The V gene is TRBV21-1, the J gene TRBJ1-1; TRBD1, the table's D call, lacks a check against the DNA. TRBV21-1 is assigned pseudogene status. There are 16 residues in the CDR3. The DNA for the CDR3 is TGTGCCAGCAGCAAAGCACCGGGACACCTGAACACTGAAGCTTTCTTT. It specifies CASSKAPGHLNTEAFF.

This clonotype was counted many times. The chain uses TRBV5-5 and TRBJ1-1; 9 nucleotides match TRBD1. The germline gives CDR1 SGHKS, CDR2 YYEKEE (reference sequence). With V trimmed by 4 bases and J by 3 bases, 10 bases remained unmatched. CDR3 length equals 16 residues. In nucleotides, the CDR3 is TGTGCCAGCAGCCCGTATGTAACAGGGGGCTACACTGAAGCTTTCTTT. It translates to CASSPYVTGGYTEAFF.

The CDR3, as DNA: TGTGCCAGTAGTTCCAAGACAGGGGCGGACACTGAAGCTTTCTTT. It yields the protein CASSSKTGADTEAFF. The chain joins TRBV19 to TRBJ1-1; the match to TRBD1 covers 8 bases. The germline V gene has CDR1 LNHDA and CDR2 SQIVND (reference sequence). Losses at the gene ends were 5 bases for V and 3 bases for J; bases not matched to a gene: 8. This CDR3 region has 15 residues.

This clonotype was detected ten times or more. The rearrangement joins TRBV14 to TRBJ2-5; the D is unclear. The ends were cut back, 0 bases at V and 4 bases at J, with 6 bases in the middle. CDR3 length: 13 amino acids. Germline assignment: CDR1 SGHDN and CDR2 FVKESK. In nucleotides, the CDR3 is TGTGCCAGCAGCCAAGATATAGTAGAGACCCAGTACTTC. Its translation: CASSQDIVETQYF.

For this clonotype: This may be a read error: a much more frequent sequence differs by one nucleotide. The rearrangement uses TRBV27 and TRBJ2-3, with TRBD1 identical over 7 bases. CDR1 is MNHEY, CDR2 SMNVEV, per germline (reference sequence). The CDR3 has 18 amino acids. DNA for the CDR3: TGTGCCAGCAGTTTATTGGGGGTTAAAGGACAGGTTACAGATACGCGGTATTTT. As protein: CASSLLGVKGQVTDTRYF.

The chain carries TRBV6-1 and TRBJ2-7, with 8 nucleotides matching TRBD2. The CDR3 sequence is 16 residues long. CDR1 is MNHNS, CDR2 SASEGT, per germline. Germline trimming cut 3 bases from V and 3 bases from J; bases unmatched to any gene: 10. The DNA for the CDR3 is TGTGCCAGCAGTGATCCAACGGGACTAGATGGCTACGAGCAGTACTTC. Translating it yields CASSDPTGLDGYEQYF.

J is TRBJ1-2 and V is TRBV4-2; possibly TRBD1 for D (6 bases). The germline V gene has CDR1 LGHNA and CDR2 YNFKEQ. This CDR3 has 16 amino acids. Trimming shortened V by 0 bases and J by 1 base, and 12 bases separated the two germline ends. The CDR3 reads CASSQDPGGDNYGYTF. Here the CDR3 DNA reads TGTGCCAGCAGCCAAGATCCCGGGGGCGATAACTATGGCTACACCTTC.

In this sample, this clonotype turned up many times. The genes are TRBV2 and TRBJ2-5; 8 nucleotides align to TRBD1. The CDR3 runs 13 residues. Germline assignment: CDR1 SNHLY and CDR2 FYNNEI. Trimming removed 10 bases from V and 1 base from J; junction bases left unmatched: 5. In DNA form, the CDR3 reads TGTGCCACCCGGGACAGGCTCCAAGAGACCCAGTACTTC. Translating gives CATRDRLQETQYF.

This sequence joins TRBV6-1 and TRBJ2-1; D gene ambiguous. Between the trimmed V and J ends, which lost 7 bases and 2 bases, there was a span of 9 bases. Looked up from germline, CDR1 is MNHNS and CDR2 is SASEGT. The CDR3 covers 13 residues. This chain's CDR3 is CASNPTAYNEQFF. The CDR3 DNA is TGTGCCAGCAACCCGACTGCCTACAATGAGCAGTTCTTC.

This clonotype was detected a few times. V is TRBV19 and J is TRBJ2-7, with 9 bases matching TRBD1. After removal of 3 bases from V and 3 bases from J, the junction contained 3 bases not matched to a gene. From germline, CDR1 is LNHDA and CDR2 SQIVND (reference sequence). This CDR3 region has 14 residues. The CDR3 here is CASSIGDRVYEQYF. As DNA, the CDR3 is TGTGCCAGTAGTATTGGGGACAGGGTCTACGAGCAGTACTTC.

Ten or more counts support this clonotype. The chain is built from TRBV28 and TRBJ1-1; no clear D. This CDR3 has 12 residues. V lost 2 bases and J 8 bases, leaving 9 bases between the germline ends. Germline V CDR1 and CDR2: MDHEN, SYDVKM. This CDR3 reads CASSLGSREAFF. CDR3 nucleotide sequence: TGTGCCAGCAGTTTAGGCAGTCGAGAAGCTTTCTTT.

The chain has TRBV27 and TRBJ1-6, with D uncertain. Trimming took 2 bases from V and 15 from J, leaving 14 bases between them. Germline V CDR1 and CDR2: MNHEY, SMNVEV (reference sequence). CDR3 length: 13 amino acids. The CDR3 DNA is TGTGCCAGCAGTTTAGGACCCCATTATGGCCTCCACTTT. Its protein is CASSLGPHYGLHF.

The chain carries TRBV6-1 and TRBJ1-6; D uncertain. V gave up 8 bases and J gave up 0 bases, with 14 bases separating them. Germline CDR1 is MNHNS and CDR2 is SASEGT. CDR3 size: 16 residues. The CDR3 loop reads CASESTRSSYNSPLHF. The CDR3 nucleotides are TGTGCCAGCGAGTCGACGAGGAGCTCCTATAATTCACCCCTCCACTTT.

V usage is TRBV30 and J usage is TRBJ2-7; D not resolved. V gave up 8 bases and J gave up 6 bases, with 20 bases separating them. There are 13 residues in the CDR3. Germline V CDR1 and CDR2: GTSNPN, SVGIG (reference sequence). CDR3 sequence reads: CAADWASPGEQYF. In DNA, the CDR3 is TGTGCCGCAGACTGGGCATCACCCGGCGAGCAGTACTTC.

This clonotype showed up many times. V is TRBV28 and J is TRBJ2-3; D call uncertain. This CDR3 region has 15 residues. Germline V lookup: CDR1 MDHEN, CDR2 SYDVKM. The germline V and J ends were trimmed by 3 bases and 0 bases, with 10 bases remaining between them. CDR3 nucleotide sequence: TGTGCCAGCAGTTTTAGTAGACCTAGCACAGATACGCAGTATTTT. It encodes CASSFSRPSTDTQYF.

To note about this clonotype: One base away lies a much larger clone, so this may be a sequencing read error. The V and J genes are TRBV12-3 or TRBV12-4 and TRBJ2-7; D is unresolved. Trimming took 7 bases from V and 3 from J, leaving 10 bases between them. The CDR3 consists of 12 residues. The DNA of the CDR3 is TGTGCCAGCACCTGGTCGGGCTACGAGCAGTACTTC. This codes for CASTWSGYEQYF.